This T cell receptor beta chain was recorded in a study of shared clonotypes between healthy human individuals. The germline V gene encodes CDR1 SEHNR and CDR2 FQNEAQ (reference sequence). V was cut by 1 base and J by 7 bases, with 16 bases left in between. The CDR3 loop spans 15 amino acids. Only in-frame clones appear in the TCRdb table, and some are missing; sequencing was by immunoSEQ multiplex PCR. This sample has millions of clones, with about 92% found just once. Study-wide results and caveats: Some naive CD4 clonotypes, roughly 4.7%, turned up in common across a handful of donors. Clonotype sharing among the donors was expected to vary with sequencing depth. Estimated richness values were generally larger in naive subsets than in memory subsets. Rarefaction curves obtained for sorted subsets showed sequencing incomplete despite large depth.

As to this clone: What it recognizes is unknown.

This chain joins TRBV7-9 and TRBJ1-1, with a possible D match to TRBD1 (6 bases). The TCR comes from a man aged 18 to 29 in good health. Sequenced input: naive CD4+ T cells sorted from blood. The subset was: CD45RA+ positively selected. CDR3 region: CASSLGVQGGGEAFF. In DNA, the CDR3 is TGTGCCAGCAGCTTAGGCGTACAGGGCGGAGGTGAAGCTTTCTTT. The full variable domain, rest sourced from reference TRBV7-9 and TRBJ1-1, is DTGVSQNPRHKITKRGQNVTFRCDPISEHNRLYWYRQTLGQGPEFLTYFQNEAQLEKSRLLSDRFSAERPKGSFSTLEIQRTEQGDSAMYLCASSLGVQGGGEAFFGQGTRLTVV.